The 24 T cell receptor beta chains presented below share a single source sample, sequenced in a study of CD8 T cells in Susac syndrome. Reverse transcription of roughly 0.5 to 1 ug RNA was carried out with random hexamers. TCRdb analysed the immunoSEQ multiplex PCR reads with MiXCR anew, one entry per CDR3 protein. The repertoire holds 100,000 to 150,000 distinct CDR3 sequences, with over 80% as singletons. Sequencing used CD8+ T cells from PBMCs. The receptors derive from a human donor with multiple sclerosis.

The chain joins TRBV19 to TRBJ2-1, with D possibly being TRBD1 or TRBD2 (5 bases each). CDR3 length: 19 residues. CDR1 and CDR2 from the germline V gene are LNHDA and SQIVND (reference sequence). V lost 2 bases and J lost 0, with 20 bases in between. Here the CDR3 reads CASSIPPSVGDLSYNEQFF. DNA of the CDR3: TGTGCCAGTAGTATACCCCCTTCCGTGGGGGACCTCTCCTACAATGAGCAGTTCTTC. Together with reference TRBV19 and TRBJ2-1, the CDR3 gives the full variable domain: DGGITQSPKYLFRKEGQNVTLSCEQNLNHDAMYWYRQDPGQGLRLIYYSQIVNDFQKGDIAEGYSVSREKKESFPLTVTSAQKNPTAFYLCASSIPPSVGDLSYNEQFFGPGTRLTVL.

V usage is TRBV5-4 and J usage is TRBJ2-7; D remains unclear. V lost 3 bases and J lost 5, with 6 bases in between. CDR3 length: 11 amino acids. Germline CDR1 SGHNT, CDR2 YYREEE (reference sequence). This CDR3 is CASSSGDEQYV. The DNA for the CDR3 is TGTGCCAGCAGCTCTGGGGACGAGCAGTACGTC.

The gene calls are TRBV28 and TRBJ2-7; TRBD2 is a possible D gene (5 bases). Trimming removed 7 bases at V and 2 bases at J, with 15 bases between. CDR1 and CDR2 from the germline V gene are MDHEN and SYDVKM. The CDR3 is made up of 14 amino acids. This chain's CDR3 is CASTKVGGTYEQYF. In nucleotides, the CDR3 is TGTGCCAGCACGAAGGTTGGAGGTACCTACGAGCAGTACTTC.

The chain combines TRBV20-1 with TRBJ1-1; no firm D call. This CDR3 has 13 amino acids. Between the trimmed V and J ends, which lost 5 bases and 4 bases, there was a span of 14 bases. Germline V lookup: CDR1 DFQATT, CDR2 SNEGSKA (reference sequence). The CDR3: CSARGIRVTEAFF. The CDR3 DNA sequence: TGCAGTGCTCGAGGGATCAGAGTCACTGAAGCTTTCTTT.

Only one count was recorded for this clonotype. The J gene is TRBJ2-3, the V gene TRBV30, with D uncertain. Germline loops: CDR1 GTSNPN, CDR2 SVGIG (reference sequence). The ends were cut back, 3 bases at V and 0 bases at J, with 7 bases in the middle. The length of the CDR3 is 13 residues. The CDR3: CAWSWRSTDTQYF. CDR3 sequence (DNA): TGTGCCTGGAGCTGGAGAAGCACAGATACGCAGTATTTT.

The chain recombines TRBV14 with TRBJ2-2, with D possibly matching TRBD1 (6 bases). CDR1 and CDR2 from the germline V gene are SGHDN and FVKESK. The length of the CDR3 is 14 residues. V was shortened by 1 base and J by 6 bases, with 9 bases between the two germline ends. The CDR3 region has the DNA TGTGCCAGCAGCCAAGCTGGACAGCCCGGGGAGCTGTTTTTT. Translated: CASSQAGQPGELFF.

J is TRBJ2-7 and V is TRBV7-9; TRBD1 matches at 10 bases. The CDR3 has 16 residues. Germline V gives CDR1 SEHNR, CDR2 FQNEAQ (reference sequence). The V gene end was trimmed by 5 bases and the J gene end by 1 base; junction bases not matched to a gene: 8. The CDR3 spells CASSNGQGDISYEQYF. DNA for the CDR3: TGTGCCAGCAGCAACGGACAGGGGGATATTTCCTACGAGCAGTACTTC.

The chain is built from TRBV12-3 or TRBV12-4 and TRBJ2-3; TRBD2 is a possible D gene (5 bases). The CDR3 is 14 amino acids. The ends were cut back, 3 bases at V and 2 bases at J, with 9 bases in the middle. CDR3 coding DNA: TGTGCCAGCAGTTTTGCGGGTCCCACAGATACGCAGTATTTT. This codes for CASSFAGPTDTQYF.

This sequence joins TRBV6-1 and TRBJ1-5; D is unclear. Germline V gene data show CDR1 as MNHNS and CDR2 as SASEGT. Trimming took off 6 bases at V and 5 bases at J, with 17 bases between the two ends. The length of the CDR3 is 15 residues. The CDR3 protein is CASSPDPSSYQPQHF. The CDR3 nucleotides read TGTGCCAGCAGCCCTGATCCAAGCTCGTATCAGCCCCAGCATTTT.

The V gene is TRBV12-3 or TRBV12-4, the J gene TRBJ1-2; no clear D gene. The CDR3 runs 13 residues. V lost 2 bases and J 8 bases, leaving 12 bases between the germline ends. Here the CDR3 reads CASSLMVGEGYTF. The DNA for the CDR3 is TGTGCCAGCAGTTTAATGGTTGGGGAGGGCTACACCTTC.

The chain has TRBV3-1 and TRBJ1-6; D remains ambiguous. CDR1 LGHDT and CDR2 YNNKEL come from the germline V gene (reference sequence). Trimming left V 4 bases short and J 7 bases short, with 17 bases between. CDR3 length equals 16 residues. The CDR3 bases are TGTGCCAGCAGCCCTCCCCGATGGGTAGTCAATTCACCCCTCCACTTT. Translating it yields CASSPPRWVVNSPLHF.

This clonotype showed up just a few times. J is TRBJ2-7 and V is TRBV6-5; D not certain. V dropped 0 bases and J dropped 7 bases, with 19 bases sitting between them. The germline V gene encodes CDR1 MNHEY and CDR2 SVGAGI. CDR3 length equals 16 residues. CDR3 loop: CASSYSSGSRRAEQYF. The CDR3 DNA follows: TGTGCCAGCAGTTACTCGTCCGGCAGCCGGAGAGCGGAGCAGTACTTC.

V is TRBV6-1 and J is TRBJ2-7; 10 bases agree with TRBD1. CDR3 size: 16 residues. CDR1 is MNHNS, CDR2 SASEGT, per germline. J was trimmed by 3 bases and V by 4 bases; bases with no gene match: 9. The CDR3 coding sequence is TGTGCCAGCAGTGGATATCCGGGACAGGGGCTCTACGAGCAGTACGTC. Translated, it gives CASSGYPGQGLYEQYV.

This chain connects TRBV5-1 to TRBJ1-4, with 7 bases identical to TRBD1. The CDR3 loop spans 14 amino acids. J lost 8 bases, V lost 2 bases, and 6 bases had no gene match. CDR1 is SGHRS, CDR2 YFSETQ, per germline. CDR3 DNA: TGCGCCAGCAGCTTTAAGGGGGCACCCGAAAAACTGTTTTTT. As protein: CASSFKGAPEKLFF.

This rearrangement joins TRBV7-2 to TRBJ1-1; the D gene is possibly TRBD1 (5 bases). Germline CDR1 SGHTA, CDR2 FQGNSA. The length of the CDR3 is 14 residues. Trimming removed 5 bases from V and 4 bases from J, with 14 bases in between. DNA of the CDR3: TGTGCCAGCAGCCCGCTTGGGGGTTCCACTGAAGCTTTCTTT. The encoded protein is CASSPLGGSTEAFF.

The chain employs TRBV7-9 and TRBJ2-3; D may be TRBD2 (6 bases). This CDR3 region has 17 residues. V dropped 3 bases and J dropped 10 bases, with 26 bases sitting between them. Per the germline V gene, CDR1 is SEHNR and CDR2 is FQNEAQ (reference sequence). CDR3 DNA: TGTGCCAGCAGCTTTGTGGGCGGGGCTAGTCCTGGGAATTCGCAGTATTTT. As protein: CASSFVGGASPGNSQYF.

With regard to this clonotype: An end of the junction does not agree with germline; a read error may underlie this. The chain joins TRBV19 to TRBJ1-5, with D uncertain. Looked up from germline, CDR1 is LNHDA and CDR2 is SQIVND (reference sequence). This CDR3 comprises 14 residues. The CDR3: CACSIEGYNQPQHF. The CDR3 DNA reads TGTGCCTGTAGTATCGAGGGTTACAATCAGCCCCAGCATTTT.

The chain is built from TRBV20-1 and TRBJ2-5; no clear D gene. The CDR3 is made up of 14 amino acids. Per germline, CDR1 DFQATT and CDR2 SNEGSKA (reference sequence). V shed 3 bases and J shed 5 bases, with 16 bases lying between them. This CDR3 reads CSARARTLGETQYF. In nucleotides, the CDR3 is TGCAGTGCTAGGGCTCGGACGTTGGGCGAGACCCAGTACTTC.

This clonotype appeared a few times. V and J are TRBV7-8 and TRBJ2-7; a possible D gene is TRBD1 (6 bases). V was pared by 4 bases and J by 7 bases, with 8 bases between. The CDR3 runs to 11 residues. Per the germline V gene, CDR1 is SGHVS and CDR2 is FQNEAQ. CDR3: CASSYGTEQYV. CDR3 sequence (DNA): TGTGCCAGCAGCTACGGGACAGAGCAGTACGTC.

This clonotype came up a few times. The V call is TRBV11-2, the J call TRBJ2-1; 10 bases align to TRBD1. V was pared by 8 bases and J by 9 bases, with 13 bases of the junction left unmatched. CDR3 length: 15 residues. Germline V gene lookup returns CDR1 SGHAT and CDR2 FQNNGV. CDR3 nucleotides: TGTGCCAGCTCATCCGGGACAGGGGATAATATTGAGCAGTTCTTC. Translating it yields CASSSGTGDNIEQFF.

This clonotype was seen more than once but under ten times. The CDR3 loop reads CASSLVSGFDNEQFF. The CDR3 DNA reads TGTGCCAGCAGCCTGGTGTCAGGGTTCGACAATGAGCAGTTCTTC. This sequence joins TRBV11-2 and TRBJ2-1; tentatively, D is TRBD1 (5 bases). This CDR3 contains 15 residues. Per the germline V gene, CDR1 is SGHAT and CDR2 is FQNNGV. The V gene lost 5 bases and the J gene lost 5 bases, with 16 bases spanning the gap.

The rearrangement links TRBV7-9 to TRBJ1-3, with a weak D call TRBD1 (5 bases). Germline lookup yields CDR1 SEHNR and CDR2 FQNEAQ (reference sequence). The germline V and J ends were trimmed by 2 bases and 2 bases, with 10 bases remaining between them. This CDR3 is 15 amino acids long. For the CDR3, the DNA is TGTGCCAGCAGCTTACAGGGATCGGCTGGAAACACCATATATTTT. It is translated as CASSLQGSAGNTIYF.

V and J are TRBV19 and TRBJ2-1; D is tentatively TRBD1 or TRBD2 (5 bases each). Germline loops: CDR1 LNHDA, CDR2 SQIVND (reference sequence). The V end lost 8 bases, the J end lost 6 bases, and 14 bases lay between the germline ends. The CDR3 covers 13 residues. CDR3 DNA: TGTGCCAGTTCGTTTGGGACCTTCAATGAGCAGTTCTTC. This gives the protein CASSFGTFNEQFF.

Here the CDR3 reads CASSSINLSYEQYV. Here the CDR3 DNA reads TGTGCCAGCAGTTCCATAAACCTGTCCTACGAGCAGTACGTC. The genes are TRBV28 and TRBJ2-7; unclear D gene. The CDR3 is 14 amino acids. The V gene's germline CDR1 is MDHEN and CDR2 SYDVKM. Trimming took 4 bases from V and 1 from J, leaving 11 bases between them.